This TCR beta chain was obtained from a study of T cell repertoires in cytomegalovirus infection. Whole-study context: Both recently identified HLA-C-restricted and well-studied HLA-B-restricted CMV epitopes were used in the study. The public TCR beta signatures pointed to both CMV infection and matching HLA type.

Deletions cut 2 bases from V and 8 bases from J, with 13 bases between. CDR3 length: 15 residues. Germline V gene lookup returns CDR1 SGHTA and CDR2 FQGNSA. TCRdb re-analysed the reads in MiXCR, keeping a single row per CDR3 protein. The data contain some 560,000 distinct CDR3 sequences, 35% to 50% of them singletons. In regard to this clonotype: What it recognizes is unknown.

The V gene is TRBV7-2, the J gene TRBJ1-6; D might be TRBD1 (5 bases). This clonotype was sampled from a human donor in good health (CMV status not recorded). Some clones in this sample may be carry-over from other donors' samples. The source material was cultured PBMCs, sampled from culture after CMV antigen stimulation. This CDR3 reads CASSLMGGQDSPLHF. In nucleotides, the CDR3 is TGTGCCAGCAGCTTAATGGGGGGTCAGGATTCACCCCTCCACTTT.